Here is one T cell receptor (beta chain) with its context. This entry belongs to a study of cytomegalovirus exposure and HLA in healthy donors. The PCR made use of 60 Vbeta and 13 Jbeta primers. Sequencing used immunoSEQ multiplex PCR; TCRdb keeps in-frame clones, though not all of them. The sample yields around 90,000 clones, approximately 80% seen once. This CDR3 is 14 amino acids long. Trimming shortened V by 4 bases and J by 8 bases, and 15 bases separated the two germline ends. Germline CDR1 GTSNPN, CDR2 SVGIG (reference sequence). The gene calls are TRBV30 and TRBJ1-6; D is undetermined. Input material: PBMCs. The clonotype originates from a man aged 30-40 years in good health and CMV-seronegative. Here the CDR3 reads CAWKLSFGDSPLHF. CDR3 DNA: TGTGCCTGGAAATTGAGCTTCGGAGATTCACCCCTCCACTTT.